This T cell receptor (beta chain) was sequenced for a study of blood T cells in healthy people across ages (dated by TCRdb to about 2015). Broadly, across the study: In model experiments, template switching captured about one uniquely barcoded TCR beta cDNA molecule for every two T cells. Age-related changes in TCR beta repertoire diversity were measured in the study by deep sequencing normalized with unique cDNA molecular identifiers. Four age groups were formed from the donors: young (average 16 years), middle-aged (just under 40), aged (about 62) and long-lived (more than 75). To avoid experimental bias, donors of different ages were distributed randomly across sequencing lanes. The study analyzed two additional independent replicas of 1 million unique cDNA reads from the same blood draw for two donors, one aged 18 to 30 and one aged 80 or older. The paper as a whole reports these results and caveats: There was a strong correlation between observed TCR beta diversity and the percentage of naive T cells measured by flow cytometry. Estimates of total diversity based on one million sequenced T cells were considered lower bounds and underestimates. Because the CMV infection status of the donors was unknown, age-related changes in expanded clonotypes may potentially have been confounded. As age increased, observed TCR beta diversity per million T cells dropped in a roughly linear way, and a significant reduction was already evident by age 40. Compared with the aged group, the long-lived group had more naive CD4+ T cells, fewer expanded clones and increased TCR diversity, suggesting age selection. Bulk unsorted PBMC profiling prevented conclusive comparison of naive and antigen-experienced compartments.

This clonotype was recorded once. Its antigen remains undetermined. The input lacks base qualities; no much larger clone sits a single base away. Library preparation was by 5' RACE. The data were produced on an Illumina HiSeq 2500. A second PCR of roughly 6 to 11 cycles was run with a J-beta primer mix and a sample-barcoded 5' primer. A unique molecular identifier was introduced onto each TCR beta cDNA molecule by a template-switch 5' adaptor carrying 12 random nucleotides. At least 2.5 million CDR3-containing paired-end reads were obtained from each sample. First-strand cDNA synthesis was performed from all RNA using the Mint cDNA synthesis kit, with priming by a TRBC-specific oligonucleotide. After uracil-DNA glycosylase treatment, a first 18-cycle PCR used universal primers M1SS and BC2_uni_R on all cDNA. Regarding the original processing steps: Each sample was normalized by randomly selecting 1 million high-quality reads, each carrying a distinct molecular identifier. Reads sharing molecular identifiers were discarded rather than binned into consensus sequences. MiTCR, with a Q25 quality threshold and the strictest error-elimination algorithm, was used for CDR3 identification, clonotype clustering and error correction. A nonparametric unseen species model using Euler transformation provided a lower-bound estimate of total TCR beta diversity. Through fastp at Q25 and MiXCR, TCRdb rebuilt clones from the public reads, retaining in-frame beta chains. Rows are unified per CDR3 protein, each entry keeping the most common DNA and genes. The V and J calls come from TCRdb's annotation, not from the publication. In all, the sample holds 780,000 or so distinct CDR3 sequences, and more than 50% of those were seen once. Of the sample, roughly 26% falls within the top ten clones.

Systemically healthy Caucasian individuals from Russia, approximately 39 in total and aged roughly 6 to 90 years, were included as donors. About 10 milliliters of peripheral blood were collected from each donor into EDTA-treated Vacutainer tubes. Ficoll-Paque density-gradient centrifugation was used to isolate PBMCs, with at least 7 million per sample. Total RNA, at least 6 micrograms per sample, was extracted from PBMCs with Trizol reagent. For every donor, flow cytometry on a PBMC aliquot measured the percentage of naive CD45RAhigh/CD27high T cells. Per the germline V gene, MDHEN is the CDR1 and SYDVKM is the CDR2. The CDR3 measures 13 amino acids from cysteine to phenylalanine. Only CDR3 DNA remains: 39 bases, in frame from the first base. At the junction V is shortened by 6 bases and J by 0 bases, with 9 bases in between.

The sequence derives from a man aged 35-49 years in good health. The chain was built from TRBV28 and TRBJ2-7; no D gene is confidently identified. Sample: blood. The sequenced DNA is TGTGCCAGCAGGAAACCGAGCTCCTACGAGCAGTACTTC. Its translation reads: CASRKPSSYEQYF.